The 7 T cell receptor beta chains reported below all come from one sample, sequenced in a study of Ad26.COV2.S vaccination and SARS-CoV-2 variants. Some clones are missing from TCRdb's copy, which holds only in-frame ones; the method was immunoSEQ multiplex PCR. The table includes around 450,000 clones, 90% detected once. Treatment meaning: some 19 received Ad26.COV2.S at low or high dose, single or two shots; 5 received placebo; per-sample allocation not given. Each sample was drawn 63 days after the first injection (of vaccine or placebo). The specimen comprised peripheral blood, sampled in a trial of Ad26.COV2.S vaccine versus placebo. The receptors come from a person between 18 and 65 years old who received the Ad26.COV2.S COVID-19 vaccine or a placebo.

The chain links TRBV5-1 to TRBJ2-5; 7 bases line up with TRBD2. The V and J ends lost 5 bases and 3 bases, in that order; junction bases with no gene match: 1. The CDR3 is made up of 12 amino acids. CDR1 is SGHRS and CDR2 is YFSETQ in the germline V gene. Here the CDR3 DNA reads TGCGCCAGCAGGGGGGGGGAAGAGACCCAGTACTTC. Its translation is CASRGGEETQYF.

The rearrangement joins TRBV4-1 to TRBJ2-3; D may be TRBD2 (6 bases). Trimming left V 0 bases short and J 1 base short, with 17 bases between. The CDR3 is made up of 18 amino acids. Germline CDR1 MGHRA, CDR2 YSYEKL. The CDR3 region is CASSQEDPGRAGTDTQYF. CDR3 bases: TGCGCCAGCAGCCAAGAGGATCCCGGGAGAGCGGGCACAGATACGCAGTATTTT.

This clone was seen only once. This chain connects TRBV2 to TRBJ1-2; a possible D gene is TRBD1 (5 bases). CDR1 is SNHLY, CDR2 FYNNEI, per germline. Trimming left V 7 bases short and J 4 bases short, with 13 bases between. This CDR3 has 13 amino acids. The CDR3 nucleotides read TGTGCCAGCAACGGGGCTCGAACCTATGGCTACACCTTC. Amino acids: CASNGARTYGYTF.

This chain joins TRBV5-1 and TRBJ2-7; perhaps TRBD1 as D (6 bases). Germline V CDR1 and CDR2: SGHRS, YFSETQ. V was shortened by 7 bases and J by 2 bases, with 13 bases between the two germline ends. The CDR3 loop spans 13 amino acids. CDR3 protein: CASSSGQTYEQYF. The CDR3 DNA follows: TGCGCCAGCTCCAGCGGACAGACCTACGAGCAGTACTTC.

CDR3 in amino acids: CASSYRDSQRYEQYF. The CDR3 coding sequence is TGTGCCAGCAGTTATAGGGACAGTCAGCGCTACGAGCAGTACTTC. The chain has TRBV6-2 or TRBV6-3 and TRBJ2-7; 7 bases line up with TRBD1. Unmatched junction bases numbered 8, after V lost 3 bases and J lost 3 bases. Germline V CDR1 and CDR2: MNHEY, SVGEGT. The CDR3 has 15 residues.

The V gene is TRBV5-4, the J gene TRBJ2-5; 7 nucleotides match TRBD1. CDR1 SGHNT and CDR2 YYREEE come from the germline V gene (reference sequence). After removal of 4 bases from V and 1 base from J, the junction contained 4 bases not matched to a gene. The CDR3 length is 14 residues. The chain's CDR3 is CASSLQGFQETQYF. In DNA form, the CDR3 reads TGTGCCAGCAGCCTACAGGGGTTCCAAGAGACCCAGTACTTC. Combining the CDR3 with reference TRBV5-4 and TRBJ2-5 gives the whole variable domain ETGVTQSPTHLIKTRGQQVTLRCSSQSGHNTVSWYQQALGQGPQFIFQYYREEENGRGNFPPRFSGLQFPNYSSELNVNALELDDSALYLCASSLQGFQETQYFGPGTRLLVL.

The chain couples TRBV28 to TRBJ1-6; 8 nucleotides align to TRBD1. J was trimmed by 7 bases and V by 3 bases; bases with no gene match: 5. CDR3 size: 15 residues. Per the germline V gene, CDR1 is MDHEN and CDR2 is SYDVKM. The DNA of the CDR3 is TGTGCCAGCAGTTTTTGGCAGGGGGCAAATTCACCCCTCCACTTT. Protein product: CASSFWQGANSPLHF.